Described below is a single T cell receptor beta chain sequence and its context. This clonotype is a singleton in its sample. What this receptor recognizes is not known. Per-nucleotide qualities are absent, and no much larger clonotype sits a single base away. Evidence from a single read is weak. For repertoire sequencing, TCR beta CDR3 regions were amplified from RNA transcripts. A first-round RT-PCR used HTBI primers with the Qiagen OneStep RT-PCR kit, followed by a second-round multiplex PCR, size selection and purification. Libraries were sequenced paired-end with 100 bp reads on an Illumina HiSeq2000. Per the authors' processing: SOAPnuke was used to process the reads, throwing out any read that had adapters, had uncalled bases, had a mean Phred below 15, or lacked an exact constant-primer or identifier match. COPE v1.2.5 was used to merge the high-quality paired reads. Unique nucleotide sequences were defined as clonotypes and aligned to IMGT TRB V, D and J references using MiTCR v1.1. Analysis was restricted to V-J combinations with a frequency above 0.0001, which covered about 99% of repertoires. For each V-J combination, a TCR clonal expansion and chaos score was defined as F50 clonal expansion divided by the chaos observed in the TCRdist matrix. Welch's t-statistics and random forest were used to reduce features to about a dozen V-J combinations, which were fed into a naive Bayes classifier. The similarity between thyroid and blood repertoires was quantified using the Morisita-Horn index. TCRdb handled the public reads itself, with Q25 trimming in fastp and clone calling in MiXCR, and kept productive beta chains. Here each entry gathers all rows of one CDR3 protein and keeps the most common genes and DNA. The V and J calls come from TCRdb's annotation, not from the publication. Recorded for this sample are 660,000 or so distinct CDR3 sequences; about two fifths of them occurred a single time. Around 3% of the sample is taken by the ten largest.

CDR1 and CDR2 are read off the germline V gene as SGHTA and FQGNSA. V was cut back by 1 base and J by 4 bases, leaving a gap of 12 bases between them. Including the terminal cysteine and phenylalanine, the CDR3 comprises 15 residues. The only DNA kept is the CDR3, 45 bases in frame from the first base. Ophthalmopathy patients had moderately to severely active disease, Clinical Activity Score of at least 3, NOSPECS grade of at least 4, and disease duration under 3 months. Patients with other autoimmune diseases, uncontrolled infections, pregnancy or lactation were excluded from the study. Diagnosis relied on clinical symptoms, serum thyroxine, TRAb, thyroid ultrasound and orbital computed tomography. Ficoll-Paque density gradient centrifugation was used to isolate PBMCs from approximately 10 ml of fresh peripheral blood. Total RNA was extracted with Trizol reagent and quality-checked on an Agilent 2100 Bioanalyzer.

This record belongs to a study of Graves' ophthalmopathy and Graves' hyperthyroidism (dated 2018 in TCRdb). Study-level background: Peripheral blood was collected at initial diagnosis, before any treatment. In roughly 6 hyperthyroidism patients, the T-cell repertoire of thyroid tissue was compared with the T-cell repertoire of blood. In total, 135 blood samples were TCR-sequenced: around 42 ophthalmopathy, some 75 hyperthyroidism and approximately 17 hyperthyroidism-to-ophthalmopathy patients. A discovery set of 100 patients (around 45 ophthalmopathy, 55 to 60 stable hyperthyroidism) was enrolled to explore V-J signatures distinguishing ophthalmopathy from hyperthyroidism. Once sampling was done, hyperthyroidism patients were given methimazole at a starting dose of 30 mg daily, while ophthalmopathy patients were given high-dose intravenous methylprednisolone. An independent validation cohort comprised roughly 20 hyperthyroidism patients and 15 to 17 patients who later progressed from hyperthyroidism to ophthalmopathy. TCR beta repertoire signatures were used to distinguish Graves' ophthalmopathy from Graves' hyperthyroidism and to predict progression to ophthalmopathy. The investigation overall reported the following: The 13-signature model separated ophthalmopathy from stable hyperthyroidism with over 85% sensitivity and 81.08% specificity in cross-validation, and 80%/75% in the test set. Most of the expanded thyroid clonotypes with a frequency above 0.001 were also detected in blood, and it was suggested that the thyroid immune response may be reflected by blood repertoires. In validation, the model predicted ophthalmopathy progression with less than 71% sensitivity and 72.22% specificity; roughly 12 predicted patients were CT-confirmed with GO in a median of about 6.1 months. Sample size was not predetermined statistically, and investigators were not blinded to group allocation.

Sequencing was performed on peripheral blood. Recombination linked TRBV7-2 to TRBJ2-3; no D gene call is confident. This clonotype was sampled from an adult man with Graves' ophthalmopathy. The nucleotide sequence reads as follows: TGTGCCAGCAGCTTAGTTTTAACCATATCAGATACGCAGTATTTT. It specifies CASSLVLTISDTQYF.